The rows below give T cell receptor beta chains drawn from one sample of a study of CD8 T cells in ankylosing spondylitis. TCRdb redid the calling of the 5' RACE reads with MiXCR, one entry per CDR3 protein. Of 150,000 to 200,000 distinct CDR3 sequences listed, more than 9% were seen once; the top ten hold roughly 28%. Sequenced material: blood, either unsorted or a sorted T cell fraction (not recorded which). These receptors all stem from a male donor with ankylosing spondylitis or in good health (not recorded which). CDR3s include the opening cysteine and the closing phenylalanine or tryptophan. A D gene is named only where the DNA matches it firmly. The size of a clone is reported for some rows only, either as once, few or many, or as a class for expanded clones.

v_gene,d_gene,j_gene,abundance,CDR3aa,CDR3nt
TRBV6-1,.,TRBJ1-2,many,CASSEAGEPYGYTF,TGTGCCAGCAGTGAAGCGGGGGAACCTTATGGCTACACCTTC
TRBV7-2,TRBD1,TRBJ2-1,few,CASSSDRGHNEQFF,TGTGCCAGCAGCTCCGACAGGGGGCACAATGAGCAGTTCTTC
TRBV20-1,TRBD1,TRBJ2-3,many,CSAPGQGADTQYF,TGCAGTGCTCCCGGACAGGGGGCAGATACGCAGTATTTT
TRBV5-6,TRBD2,TRBJ2-3,few,CASSGGTSGSTDTQYF,TGTGCCAGCAGCGGGGGGACTAGCGGAAGCACAGATACGCAGTATTTT
TRBV20-1,TRBD1,TRBJ1-1,many,CSATLGQGNTEAFF,TGCAGTGCTACCCTCGGACAGGGGAACACTGAAGCTTTCTTT
TRBV20-1,TRBD2,TRBJ2-3,few,CSASSSGGKDTQYF,TGCAGTGCTAGCTCTAGCGGGGGTAAAGATACGCAGTATTTT
TRBV20-1,.,TRBJ2-5,.,CSAPPGAAYQETQYF,TGCAGTGCCCCCCCCGGGGCGGCGTACCAAGAGACCCAGTACTTC
TRBV20-1,.,TRBJ2-7,many,CSADDNSYEQYF,TGCAGTGCTGACGACAACTCCTACGAGCAGTACTTC
TRBV20-1,TRBD1,TRBJ2-7,many,CSARESGGGSYEQYF,TGCAGTGCTAGAGAATCAGGGGGCGGATCCTACGAGCAGTACTTC
TRBV6-1,.,TRBJ1-1,many,CASSEDGGAVEAFF,TGTGCCAGCAGTGAAGATGGGGGGGCAGTTGAAGCTTTCTTT
TRBV5-1,.,TRBJ1-3,many,CASSLDHSGNTIYF,TGCGCCAGCAGCCTGGATCACTCTGGAAACACCATATATTTT
TRBV10-2,.,TRBJ1-6,many,CASSESRGSYNSPLHF,TGCGCCAGCAGTGAGTCGAGGGGGAGTTATAATTCACCCCTCCACTTT
TRBV29-1,.,TRBJ1-1,few,CSAGAGDAGTEAFF,TGCAGCGCGGGCGCGGGAGACGCGGGCACTGAAGCTTTCTTT
TRBV12-3/TRBV12-4,TRBD2,TRBJ2-1,many,CASQTRAGVVDEQFF,TGTGCCAGCCAAACGAGGGCGGGAGTAGTAGATGAGCAGTTCTTC
TRBV12-3/TRBV12-4,.,TRBJ2-3,few,CASSPPQPSTDTQYF,TGTGCCAGCAGCCCCCCTCAGCCTAGCACAGATACGCAGTATTTT
TRBV5-1,TRBD2,TRBJ2-1,many,CASRPPSLAGGSDEQFF,TGCGCCAGCAGACCCCCCTCCCTAGCGGGAGGCAGCGATGAGCAGTTCTTC
TRBV5-5,TRBD2,TRBJ2-1,.,CASSLYSGGPYNEQFF,TGTGCCAGCAGCCTCTATAGCGGGGGCCCTTACAATGAGCAGTTCTTC
TRBV19,.,TRBJ2-1,.,CASTKGPYNEQFF,TGTGCCAGTACCAAAGGACCCTACAATGAGCAGTTCTTC
TRBV12-3/TRBV12-4,.,TRBJ2-2,many,CASSIQRVTGELFF,TGTGCCAGCAGTATTCAGCGGGTCACCGGGGAGCTGTTTTTT
TRBV7-8,TRBD1,TRBJ1-5,few,CASSLVKGTGGLRSNQPQHF,TGTGCCAGCAGCTTAGTAAAGGGGACAGGGGGTCTCCGGAGCAATCAGCCCCAGCATTTT
TRBV20-1,TRBD2,TRBJ2-5,many,CSAPAVAGDQAQYF,TGCAGTGCCCCGGCGGTAGCGGGAGACCAAGCCCAGTACTTC
TRBV10-3,TRBD1,TRBJ1-6,many,CASTGTATSPLHF,TGTGCCTCTACCGGGACAGCCACCTCACCCCTCCACTTT
TRBV5-5,TRBD1,TRBJ2-2,many,CASSLQGRITGELFF,TGTGCCAGCAGCTTACAGGGGCGAATTACAGGGGAGCTGTTTTTT
TRBV7-2,.,TRBJ2-1,.,CASSPYSYNEQFF,TGTGCCAGCAGCCCATACAGTTACAATGAGCAGTTCTTC
TRBV5-1,TRBD1,TRBJ1-6,.,CASSSGTGSSYNSPLHF,TGCGCCAGCAGCTCCGGGACAGGGAGCTCCTATAATTCACCCCTCCACTTT
TRBV2,.,TRBJ1-2,.,CASSRQGANYGYTF,TGTGCCAGCAGTCGCCAGGGAGCTAACTATGGCTACACCTTC
TRBV7-8,TRBD2,TRBJ2-7,many,CASRASGRPYEQYF,TGTGCCAGCAGGGCTAGCGGGAGGCCCTACGAGCAGTACTTC
TRBV20-1,.,TRBJ2-3,many,CSARDTSSSTDTQYF,TGCAGTGCTAGAGATACTAGCTCTTCCACAGATACGCAGTATTTT
TRBV3-1,TRBD2,TRBJ2-1,.,CASSQVSGGYNEQFF,TGTGCCAGCAGCCAAGTAAGCGGGGGGTACAATGAGCAGTTCTTC